Given below is one TCR beta chain in context. Its antigen remains unidentified. Negative isolation yielded CD8+ and CD4+ T cells; FACS enriched TEMRA cells. With random hexamers, roughly 0.45 to 1 ug RNA was reverse transcribed. Amplification of TCR beta CDR3 spanned 54 Vbeta and 13 Jbeta via immunoSEQ multiplex PCR. A single record per CDR3 protein comes from TCRdb applying MiXCR to the immunoSEQ multiplex PCR reads. The sample contains about 130,000 distinct CDR3 sequences, roughly 94% of which appear only once. This entry belongs to a study of CD8 T cells in Susac syndrome. Study-wide points: Individuals included in the TCR sequencing and HLA analysis were acknowledged by the study to be relatively few in number.

Germline lookup yields CDR1 SGHTA and CDR2 FQGNSA. V was pared by 3 bases and J by 2 bases, with 12 bases between. The CDR3 length is 15 residues. The clonotype was recovered from a human donor with multiple sclerosis. The chain joins TRBV7-2 to TRBJ2-3, with a tentative D call TRBD2 (6 bases). Sequenced input: CD4+ T cells from PBMCs. The CDR3 reads CASSLVAASTDTQYF. Written as DNA, the CDR3 is TGTGCCAGCAGCTTGGTAGCGGCCTCCACAGATACGCAGTATTTT.